Sequencing of this T cell receptor (beta chain) was carried out in a study of T cells after yellow fever vaccination. This clonotype was counted between two and nine times. Its specificity is not known. Overall study findings and caveats: Subsequent to the booster, the majority of primary-vaccination clones reappeared (around 96% CD4, roughly 90% CD8). It was a weaker secondary response, yet one that peaked faster, at day 5 versus 15.

TCRdb called the 5' RACE reads again in MiXCR, with one record for every CDR3 protein. Here the sample spans about 320,000 distinct CDR3 sequences, around 13% being singletons. Sequencing was performed on CD4+ T cells sorted from PBMCs, taken 15 days after the yellow fever booster vaccination. The sequence came from a man aged 18 to 30 who received the YFV17D yellow fever vaccine.

The CDR3 bases are TGTGCCAGCAGCCCCCAATACGGGGAAAAACTGTTTTTT. This sequence encodes CASSPQYGEKLFF. The V gene is TRBV7-2, the J gene TRBJ1-4; D ambiguous. Germline V gives CDR1 SGHTA, CDR2 FQGNSA. This CDR3 is 13 amino acids long. V lost 5 bases and J 8 bases, leaving 12 bases between the germline ends.